Included here is one T cell receptor (beta chain) sequence, with context. This entry belongs to a study of blood T cell repertoires in COVID-19. In the study overall: Italy, Spain and the United States were the sources of the convalescent and acute COVID-19 samples. T cells, B-cell-depleted T cells, or PBMCs supplied cDNA or gDNA.

The assay was immunoSEQ multiplex PCR, and TCRdb's table has in-frame clones only and misses some. Counted here are under 250,000 clones, approximately 80% occurring once; the ten biggest clones make up under 30%. Sequencing input: peripheral blood. This sequence was found in a man in his forties with acute or convalescent COVID-19.

The CDR3 DNA is TGTGCCAGCAGTGTGTCGGGAAACTATGGCTACACCTTC. This codes for CASSVSGNYGYTF. The chain employs TRBV25-1 and TRBJ1-2; D is unclear. The CDR3 covers 13 residues. V shed 4 bases and J shed 2 bases, with 8 bases lying between them. Germline CDR1 and CDR2: MGHDK and SYGVNS.